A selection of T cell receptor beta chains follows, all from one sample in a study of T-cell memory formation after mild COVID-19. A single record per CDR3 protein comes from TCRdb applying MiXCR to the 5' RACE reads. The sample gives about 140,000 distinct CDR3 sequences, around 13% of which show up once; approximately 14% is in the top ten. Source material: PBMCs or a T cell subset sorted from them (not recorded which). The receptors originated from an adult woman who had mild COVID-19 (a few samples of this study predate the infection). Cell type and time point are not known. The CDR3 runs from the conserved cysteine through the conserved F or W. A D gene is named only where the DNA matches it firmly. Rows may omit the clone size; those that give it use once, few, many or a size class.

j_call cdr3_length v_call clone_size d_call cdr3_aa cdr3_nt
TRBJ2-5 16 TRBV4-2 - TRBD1 CASSSRQGSREETQYF TGTGCCAGCAGCTCCCGACAGGGGTCCCGCGAAGAGACCCAGTACTTC
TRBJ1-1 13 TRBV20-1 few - CSGLDDGGIGAFF TGCAGTGGCCTAGATGACGGTGGAATCGGAGCTTTCTTT
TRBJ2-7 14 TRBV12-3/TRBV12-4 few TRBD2 CASSTTSGSYEQYF TGTGCCAGCAGTACGACTAGCGGGAGTTACGAGCAGTACTTC
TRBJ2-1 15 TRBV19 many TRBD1 CASSPTGGSYNEQFF TGTGCCAGTAGCCCTACAGGGGGTTCCTACAATGAGCAGTTCTTC
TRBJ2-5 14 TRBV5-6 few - CASSTGPEGETQYF TGTGCCAGCAGCACGGGCCCGGAGGGGGAGACCCAGTACTTC
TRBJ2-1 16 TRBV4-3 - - CASSQDLGEAYNEQFF TGCGCCAGCAGCCAAGATCTCGGGGAGGCCTACAATGAGCAGTTCTTC
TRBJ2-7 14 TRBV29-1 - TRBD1 CSTRTGPSSYEQYF TGCAGCACCAGGACAGGGCCTAGCTCCTACGAGCAGTACTTC
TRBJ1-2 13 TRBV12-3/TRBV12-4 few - CASSLYQEYGYTF TGTGCCAGCAGTTTATATCAGGAATATGGCTACACCTTC
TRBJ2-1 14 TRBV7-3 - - CASSLTRRDNEQFF TGTGCCAGCAGCTTAACCCGCCGAGACAATGAGCAGTTCTTC
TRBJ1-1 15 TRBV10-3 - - CAISDPAMRNTEAFF TGTGCCATCAGTGACCCAGCGATGAGGAACACTGAAGCTTTCTTT
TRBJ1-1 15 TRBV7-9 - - CASSLAGGGNTEAFF TGTGCCAGCAGCTTAGCTGGGGGGGGGAACACTGAAGCTTTCTTT
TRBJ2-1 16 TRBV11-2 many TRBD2 CASTLTRLAGDDEQFF TGTGCCAGCACCCTCACCAGACTAGCGGGAGACGATGAGCAGTTCTTC
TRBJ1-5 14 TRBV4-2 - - CASSQEASNQPQHF TGTGCCAGCAGCCAAGAAGCCAGCAATCAGCCCCAGCATTTT